Presented here are 7 T cell receptor beta chains from one specimen sequenced in a study of cytomegalovirus exposure and HLA in healthy donors. The PCR employed 60 Vbeta primers together with 13 Jbeta primers. The protocol was immunoSEQ multiplex PCR, while the TCRdb copy is restricted to in-frame clones and leaves out a portion. The sample holds 140,000 to 150,000 clones, around 70% seen once. The sample was PBMCs. Every receptor here comes from a woman aged 60-75 years in good health and CMV-seropositive.

J is TRBJ2-1 and V is TRBV7-3; D remains unclear. The V gene's germline CDR1 is SGHTA and CDR2 FQGTGA. CDR3 size: 13 residues. V lost 2 bases and J 5 bases, leaving 7 bases between the germline ends. In DNA form, the CDR3 reads TGTGCCAGCAGCTTATTGGCCGACAATGAGCAGTTCTTC. Translated: CASSLLADNEQFF.

This clone was seen only once. This chain joins TRBV4-1 and TRBJ1-3; perhaps TRBD1 as D (6 bases). The CDR3 loop spans 16 amino acids. V lost 5 bases and J lost 1, with 15 bases in between. The germline CDR1 and CDR2 sequences are MGHRA and YSYEKL. The DNA for the CDR3 is TGCGCCAGCAGCTCGGCCCCAGGGGCGTCTGGAAACACCATATATTTT. It encodes CASSSAPGASGNTIYF.

The V and J genes are TRBV2 and TRBJ2-5; 7 positions match TRBD2. Germline assignment: CDR1 SNHLY and CDR2 FYNNEI. Germline trimming cut 10 bases from V and 2 bases from J; bases unmatched to any gene: 10. This CDR3 has 14 residues. CDR3 nucleotides: TGTGCCACCCGTCAGTCTAGCGGTCAAGAGACCCAGTACTTC. It is translated as CATRQSSGQETQYF.

This clone was counted between two and nine times. The rearrangement uses TRBV27 and TRBJ1-4; no reliable D call. The germline CDR1 and CDR2 sequences are MNHEY and SMNVEV (reference sequence). The CDR3 has 17 amino acids. With 1 base removed from V and 0 bases from J, the gap between germline ends came to 12 bases. CDR3: CASSLFRTGATNEKLFF. The DNA for the CDR3 is TGTGCCAGCAGTTTATTTCGGACCGGGGCAACTAATGAAAAACTGTTTTTT. The entire variable domain, with the rest obtained from reference TRBV27 and TRBJ1-4, is as follows: EAQVTQNPRYLITVTGKKLTVTCSQNMNHEYMSWYRQDPGLGLRQIYYSMNVEVTDKGDVPEGYKVSRKEKRNFPLILESPSPNQTSLYFCASSLFRTGATNEKLFFGSGTQLSVL.

In nucleotides, the CDR3 is TGTGCCAGCAGTGCAGCCGGGACAAGCTATGGCTACACCTTC. It is translated as CASSAAGTSYGYTF. The rearrangement uses TRBV28 and TRBJ1-2; TRBD1 is a possible D gene (6 bases). The V end lost 5 bases, the J end lost 4 bases, and 14 bases lay between the germline ends. The CDR3 length is 14 residues. The germline V gene encodes CDR1 MDHEN and CDR2 SYDVKM.

This clone has a single count. The chain employs TRBV5-1 and TRBJ2-2; 8 nucleotides agree with TRBD1. The CDR3 is 15 residues long. Germline trimming cut 6 bases from V and 0 bases from J; bases unmatched to any gene: 4. The germline V gene has CDR1 SGHRS and CDR2 YFSETQ. CDR3 nucleotides: TGCGCCAGCACACCAGGGGGCGCGAACACCGGGGAGCTGTTTTTT. Translated, it gives CASTPGGANTGELFF.

In its sample, this clone was seen once. The chain is built from TRBV7-2 and TRBJ2-7; D may be TRBD2 (5 bases). The CDR3 consists of 14 residues. The V and J ends lost 3 bases and 3 bases respectively, with 12 bases between them. Germline assignment: CDR1 SGHTA and CDR2 FQGNSA. CDR3 coding DNA: TGTGCCAGCAGCTTCCCCACCGGGGTCTACGAGCAGTACTTC. This encodes CASSFPTGVYEQYF. Drawing the rest from reference TRBV7-2 and TRBJ2-7, the complete variable domain is GAGVSQSPSNKVTEKGKDVELRCDPISGHTALYWYRQSLGQGLEFLIYFQGNSAPDKSGLPSDRFSAERTGGSVSTLTIQRTQQEDSAVYLCASSFPTGVYEQYFGPGTRLTVT.